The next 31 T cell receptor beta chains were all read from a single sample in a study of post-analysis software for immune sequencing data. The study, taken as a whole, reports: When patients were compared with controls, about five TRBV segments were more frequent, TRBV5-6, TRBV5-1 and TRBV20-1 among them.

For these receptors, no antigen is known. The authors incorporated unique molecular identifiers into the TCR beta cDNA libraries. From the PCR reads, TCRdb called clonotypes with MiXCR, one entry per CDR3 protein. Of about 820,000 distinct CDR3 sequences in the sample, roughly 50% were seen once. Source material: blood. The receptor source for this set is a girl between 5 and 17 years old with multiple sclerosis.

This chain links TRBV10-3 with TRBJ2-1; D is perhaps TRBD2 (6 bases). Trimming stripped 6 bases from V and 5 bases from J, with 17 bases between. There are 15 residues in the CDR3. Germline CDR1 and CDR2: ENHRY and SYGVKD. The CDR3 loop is CAIRPTMGGNNEQFF. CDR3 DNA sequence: TGTGCCATCAGGCCCACCATGGGGGGTAACAATGAGCAGTTCTTC.

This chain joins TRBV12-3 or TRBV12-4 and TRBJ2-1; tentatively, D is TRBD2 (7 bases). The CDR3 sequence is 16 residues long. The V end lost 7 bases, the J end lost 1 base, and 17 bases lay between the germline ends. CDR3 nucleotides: TGTGCCAGCACCCCCGTGGGAGGGGGATCCTACAATGAGCAGTTCTTC. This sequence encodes CASTPVGGGSYNEQFF.

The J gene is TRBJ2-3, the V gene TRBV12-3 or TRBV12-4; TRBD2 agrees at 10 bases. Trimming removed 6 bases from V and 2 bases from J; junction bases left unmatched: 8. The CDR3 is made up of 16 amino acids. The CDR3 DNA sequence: TGTGCCAGCAGATCTAGCGGGGGACCAAACACAGATACGCAGTATTTT. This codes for CASRSSGGPNTDTQYF.

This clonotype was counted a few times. In DNA form, the CDR3 reads TGCAGCGGTGGGGACAGCTCCTACGAGCAGTACTTC. Translation gives CSGGDSSYEQYF. This chain connects TRBV29-1 to TRBJ2-7, with 7 bases aligning to TRBD1. The CDR3 loop spans 12 amino acids. Per germline, CDR1 SQVTM and CDR2 ANQGSEA. V was clipped by 7 bases and J by 0 bases; unmatched bases: 3.

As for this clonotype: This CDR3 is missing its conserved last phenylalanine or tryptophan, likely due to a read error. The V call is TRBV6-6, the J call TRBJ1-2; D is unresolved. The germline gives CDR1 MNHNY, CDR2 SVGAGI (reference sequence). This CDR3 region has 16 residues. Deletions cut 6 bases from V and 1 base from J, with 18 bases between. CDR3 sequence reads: CASRPLVKPINYGYTS. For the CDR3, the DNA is TGTGCCAGCAGACCCCTTGTTAAACCGATTAACTATGGCTACACCTCC.

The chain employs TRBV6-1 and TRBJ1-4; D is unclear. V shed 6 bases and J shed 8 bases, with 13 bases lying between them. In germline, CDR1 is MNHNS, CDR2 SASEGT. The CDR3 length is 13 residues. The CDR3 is CASRAVKGEKLFF. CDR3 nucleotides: TGTGCCAGCAGGGCGGTCAAAGGGGAAAAACTGTTTTTT.

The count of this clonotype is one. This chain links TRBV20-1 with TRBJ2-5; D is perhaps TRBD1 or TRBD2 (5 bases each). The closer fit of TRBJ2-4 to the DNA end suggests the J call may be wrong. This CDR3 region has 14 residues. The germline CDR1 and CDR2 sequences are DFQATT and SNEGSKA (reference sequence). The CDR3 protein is CSARDHRGRNIQYF. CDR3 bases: TGCAGTGCTAGAGATCACCGGGGCCGGAACATTCAGTACTTC.

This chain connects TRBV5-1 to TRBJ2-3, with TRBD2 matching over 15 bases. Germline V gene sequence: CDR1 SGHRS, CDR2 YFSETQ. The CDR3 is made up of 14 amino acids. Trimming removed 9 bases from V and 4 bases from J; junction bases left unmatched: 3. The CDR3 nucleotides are TGCGCCACAGGACTAGCGGGAGGGCCAGATACGCAGTATTTT. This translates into CATGLAGGPDTQYF.

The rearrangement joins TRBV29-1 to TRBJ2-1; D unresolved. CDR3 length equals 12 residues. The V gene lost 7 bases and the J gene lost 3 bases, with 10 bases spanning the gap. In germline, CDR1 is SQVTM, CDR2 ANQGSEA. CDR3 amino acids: CSGRGYYNEQFF. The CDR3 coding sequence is TGCAGCGGGAGAGGTTACTACAATGAGCAGTTCTTC.

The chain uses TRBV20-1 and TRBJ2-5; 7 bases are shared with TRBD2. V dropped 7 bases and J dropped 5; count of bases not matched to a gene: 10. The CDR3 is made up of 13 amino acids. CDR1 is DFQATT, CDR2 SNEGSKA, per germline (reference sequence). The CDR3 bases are TGCAGTGTTGGGGGGGTTGTGCAGGAGACCCAGTACTTC. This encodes CSVGGVVQETQYF.

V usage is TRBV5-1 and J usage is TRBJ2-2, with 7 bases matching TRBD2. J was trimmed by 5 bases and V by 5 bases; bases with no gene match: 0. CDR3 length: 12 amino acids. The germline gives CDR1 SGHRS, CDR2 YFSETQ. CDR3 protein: CASRRETGELFF. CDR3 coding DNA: TGCGCCAGCAGGCGGGAGACCGGGGAGCTGTTTTTT.

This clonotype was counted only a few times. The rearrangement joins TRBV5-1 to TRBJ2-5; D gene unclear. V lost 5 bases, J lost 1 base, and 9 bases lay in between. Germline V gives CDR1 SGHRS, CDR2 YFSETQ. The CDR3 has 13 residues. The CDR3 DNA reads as TGCGCCAGCAGAGACGGTCGCCAAGAGACCCAGTACTTC. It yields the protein CASRDGRQETQYF.

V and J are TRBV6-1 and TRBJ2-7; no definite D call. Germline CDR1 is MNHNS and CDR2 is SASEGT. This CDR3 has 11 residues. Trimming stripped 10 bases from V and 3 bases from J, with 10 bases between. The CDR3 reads CATQLIYEQYF. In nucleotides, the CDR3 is TGTGCCACCCAATTGATCTACGAGCAGTACTTC.

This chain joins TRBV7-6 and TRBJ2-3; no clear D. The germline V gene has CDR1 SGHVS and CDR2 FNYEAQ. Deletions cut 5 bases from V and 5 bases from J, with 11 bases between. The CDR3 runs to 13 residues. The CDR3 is CASSKEIRDTQYF. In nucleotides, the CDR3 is TGTGCCAGCAGCAAGGAGATTAGAGATACGCAGTATTTT.

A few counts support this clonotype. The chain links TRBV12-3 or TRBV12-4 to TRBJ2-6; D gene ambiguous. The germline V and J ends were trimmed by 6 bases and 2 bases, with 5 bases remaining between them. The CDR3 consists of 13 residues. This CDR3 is CASSGTGANVLTF. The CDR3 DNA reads TGTGCCAGCAGCGGTACTGGGGCCAACGTCCTGACTTTC.

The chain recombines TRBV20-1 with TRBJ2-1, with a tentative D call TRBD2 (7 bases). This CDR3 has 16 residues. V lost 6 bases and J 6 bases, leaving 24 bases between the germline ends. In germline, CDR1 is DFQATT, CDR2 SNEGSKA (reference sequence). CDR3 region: CSAVPLRGAGVNEQFF. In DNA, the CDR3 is TGCAGTGCCGTCCCGCTTCGGGGGGCAGGGGTCAATGAGCAGTTCTTC.

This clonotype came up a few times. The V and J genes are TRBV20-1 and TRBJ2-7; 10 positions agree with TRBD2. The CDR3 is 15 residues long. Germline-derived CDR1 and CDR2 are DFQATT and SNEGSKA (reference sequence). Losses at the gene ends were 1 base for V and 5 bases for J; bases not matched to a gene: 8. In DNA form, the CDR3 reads TGCAGTGCTAGAGCTGGACTAGCGGCAGGGCACGAGCAGTACTTC. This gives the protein CSARAGLAAGHEQYF.

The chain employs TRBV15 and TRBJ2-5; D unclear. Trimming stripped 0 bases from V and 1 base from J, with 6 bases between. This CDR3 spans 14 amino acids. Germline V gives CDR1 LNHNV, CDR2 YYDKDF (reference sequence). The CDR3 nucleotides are TGTGCCACCAGCAGAGACTGGCTCCAAGAGACCCAGTACTTC. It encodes CATSRDWLQETQYF.

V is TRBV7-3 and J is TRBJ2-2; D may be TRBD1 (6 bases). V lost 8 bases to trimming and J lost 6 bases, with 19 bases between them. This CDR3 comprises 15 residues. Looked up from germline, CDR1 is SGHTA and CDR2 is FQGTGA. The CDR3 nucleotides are TGTGCCAGCGGAAAGGGACAACTTACAGCCGGGGAGCTGTTTTTT. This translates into CASGKGQLTAGELFF.

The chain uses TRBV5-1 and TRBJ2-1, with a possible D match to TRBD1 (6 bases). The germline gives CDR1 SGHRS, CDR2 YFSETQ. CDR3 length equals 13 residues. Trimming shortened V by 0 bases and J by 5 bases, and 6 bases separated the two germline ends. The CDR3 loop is CASSLGTDNEQFF. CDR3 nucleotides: TGCGCCAGCAGCTTGGGGACAGACAATGAGCAGTTCTTC.

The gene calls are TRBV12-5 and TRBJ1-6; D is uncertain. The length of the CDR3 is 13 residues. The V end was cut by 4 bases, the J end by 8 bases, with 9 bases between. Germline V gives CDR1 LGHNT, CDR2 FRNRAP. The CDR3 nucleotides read TGTGCTAGTGGTTACGGTTGGGATTCACCCCTCCACTTT. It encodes CASGYGWDSPLHF.

CDR3 residues: CASSPFRTDPHEQYF. In nucleotides, the CDR3 is TGTGCCAGCAGCCCTTTTCGGACAGATCCCCACGAGCAGTACTTC. V gene TRBV7-9 combines with J gene TRBJ2-4; a possible D gene is TRBD1 (6 bases). The J call is uncertain, as TRBJ2-7 better fits the DNA end. This CDR3 region has 15 residues. CDR1 and CDR2 (germline): SEHNR, FQNEAQ (reference sequence).

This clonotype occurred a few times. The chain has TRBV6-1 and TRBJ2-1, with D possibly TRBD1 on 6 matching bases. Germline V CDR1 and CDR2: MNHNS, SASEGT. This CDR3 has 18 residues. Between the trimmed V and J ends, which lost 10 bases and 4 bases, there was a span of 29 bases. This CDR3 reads CATTWSILSGDFYNEQFF. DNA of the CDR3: TGTGCCACCACCTGGTCTATCCTATCAGGGGATTTTTACAATGAGCAGTTCTTC.

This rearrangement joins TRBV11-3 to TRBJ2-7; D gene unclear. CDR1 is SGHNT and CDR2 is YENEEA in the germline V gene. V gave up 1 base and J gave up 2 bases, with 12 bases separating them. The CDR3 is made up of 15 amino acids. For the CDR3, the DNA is TGTGCCAGCAGCTTAGTTGGACCGAGACCCTACGAGCAGTACTTC. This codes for CASSLVGPRPYEQYF.

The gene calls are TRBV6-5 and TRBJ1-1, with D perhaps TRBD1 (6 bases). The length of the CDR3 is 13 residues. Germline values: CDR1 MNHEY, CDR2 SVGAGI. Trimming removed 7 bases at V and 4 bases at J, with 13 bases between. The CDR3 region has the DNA TGTGCCAGCAAGACACAGGGTCTCACTGAAGCTTTCTTT. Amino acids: CASKTQGLTEAFF.

DNA of the CDR3: TGCAGCGTTGAAGAAGAGAACAGGGGGTACGAGCAGTACTTC. The encoded protein is CSVEEENRGYEQYF. V is TRBV29-1 and J is TRBJ2-5; 8 bases map to TRBD1. The end of the DNA is better explained by TRBJ2-7, so the J call may be wrong. CDR1 and CDR2 (germline): SQVTM, ANQGSEA. This CDR3 comprises 14 residues.

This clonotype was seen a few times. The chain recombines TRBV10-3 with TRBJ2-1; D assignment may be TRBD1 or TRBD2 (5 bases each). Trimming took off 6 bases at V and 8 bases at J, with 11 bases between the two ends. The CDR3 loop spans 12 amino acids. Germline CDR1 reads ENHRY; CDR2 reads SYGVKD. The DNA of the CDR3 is TGTGCCATCAGGGGACCCCAGGATGAGCAGTTCTTC. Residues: CAIRGPQDEQFF.

The DNA for the CDR3 is TGTGCCAGCAGCAGACTAGCGGTGGGCCGTCAATACAATGAGCAGTTCTTC. Its translation is CASSRLAVGRQYNEQFF. This sequence joins TRBV3-1 and TRBJ2-1, with 9 positions matching TRBD2. Germline-derived CDR1 and CDR2 are LGHDT and YNNKEL (reference sequence). V gave up 5 bases and J gave up 4 bases; unmatched junction bases: 12. The CDR3 runs 17 residues.

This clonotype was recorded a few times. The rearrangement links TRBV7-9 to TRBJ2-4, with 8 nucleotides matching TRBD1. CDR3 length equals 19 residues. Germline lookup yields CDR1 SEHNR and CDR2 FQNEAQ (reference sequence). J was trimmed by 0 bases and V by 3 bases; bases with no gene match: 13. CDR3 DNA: TGTGCCAGCAGCTTTGAAACCGGGACAGGTTCTTTAGCCAAAAACATTCAGTACTTC. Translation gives CASSFETGTGSLAKNIQYF.

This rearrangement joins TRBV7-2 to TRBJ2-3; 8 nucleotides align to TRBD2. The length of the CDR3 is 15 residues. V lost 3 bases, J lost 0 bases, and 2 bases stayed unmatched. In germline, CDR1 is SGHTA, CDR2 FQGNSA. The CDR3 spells CASSLERESTDTQYF. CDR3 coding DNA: TGTGCCAGCAGCTTGGAGCGGGAGAGCACAGATACGCAGTATTTT.

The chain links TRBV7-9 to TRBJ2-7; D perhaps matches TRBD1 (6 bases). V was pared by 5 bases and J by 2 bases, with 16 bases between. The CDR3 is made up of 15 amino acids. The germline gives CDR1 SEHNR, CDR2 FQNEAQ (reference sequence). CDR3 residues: CASSAPTGIPYEQYF. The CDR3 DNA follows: TGTGCCAGCAGCGCGCCCACAGGGATCCCCTACGAGCAGTACTTC.